One and the same sample provided the 2 T cell receptor beta chains below, sequenced in a study of blood T cell repertoires in COVID-19. The method was immunoSEQ multiplex PCR; TCRdb's version includes in-frame clones alone and lacks a portion of them. The data contain fewer than 300,000 clones, about 85% of them singletons. Sequencing was done on a sample of PBMCs or T cells enriched from blood (not recorded which). All receptors derive from a woman between 50 and 59 years old who had recovered from COVID-19.

The rearrangement joins TRBV10-3 to TRBJ2-3; 7 nucleotides line up with TRBD2. The CDR3 sequence is 15 residues long. Losses at the gene ends were 10 bases for V and 3 bases for J; bases not matched to a gene: 13. The germline V gene has CDR1 ENHRY and CDR2 SYGVKD. The CDR3 sequence: CATSWGGSGTDTQYF. CDR3 sequence (DNA): TGTGCCACATCGTGGGGAGGGAGTGGGACAGATACGCAGTATTTT.

This clone was recorded only once. The chain combines TRBV6-2 or TRBV6-3 with TRBJ2-6; weak D call: TRBD1 (6 bases). CDR1 and CDR2 from the germline V gene are MNHEY and SVGEGT. V dropped 4 bases and J dropped 4 bases, with 17 bases sitting between them. The CDR3 is 17 residues long. CDR3 sequence reads: CASSSRKGVIGANVLTF. In DNA, the CDR3 is TGTGCCAGCAGTTCAAGAAAGGGGGTGATCGGGGCCAACGTCCTGACTTTC.